These 10 T cell receptor beta chains originate from one sample sequenced in a study of T cells after yellow fever vaccination. Using its own MiXCR run on the 5' RACE reads, TCRdb lists one record per CDR3 protein. The top ten clones hold 3.2% of a sample with some 240,000 distinct CDR3 sequences, roughly 3% of them seen once. The source material was CD4+ T cells sorted from PBMCs, sampled 10 days after the yellow fever booster vaccination. Every receptor here comes from a man aged 18 to 30 who received the YFV17D yellow fever vaccine.

This clonotype was seen ten or more times. The V gene is TRBV30, the J gene TRBJ2-3; 11 bases line up with TRBD2. V shed 6 bases and J 6 bases; nucleotides not matched to a gene: 8. The germline CDR1 and CDR2 sequences are GTSNPN and SVGIG (reference sequence). The CDR3 sequence is 14 residues long. This CDR3 reads CACRITSGGDTQYF. The CDR3 DNA is TGTGCCTGCCGCATCACTAGCGGGGGCGATACGCAGTATTTT.

Only a few counts were recorded for this clonotype. The rearrangement joins TRBV12-3 or TRBV12-4 to TRBJ1-6; TRBD1 is a possible D gene (6 bases). The length of the CDR3 is 14 residues. Deletions cut 2 bases from V and 7 bases from J, with 9 bases between. The CDR3 reads CASSLRDKNSPLHF. Written as DNA, the CDR3 is TGTGCCAGCAGTTTACGGGACAAGAATTCACCCCTCCACTTT.

This clonotype appeared many times. The chain joins TRBV9 to TRBJ2-2; TRBD1 aligns across 11 bases. Germline V gene data show CDR1 as SGDLS and CDR2 as YYNGEE. This CDR3 has 15 residues. V gave up 5 bases and J gave up 6 bases; unmatched junction bases: 6. CDR3: CASRPGQGGAGELFF. The CDR3 DNA sequence: TGTGCCAGCAGGCCGGGACAGGGGGGCGCCGGGGAGCTGTTTTTT.

The V and J genes are TRBV20-1 and TRBJ2-1; D is uncertain. With 0 bases removed from V and 6 bases from J, the gap between germline ends came to 12 bases. CDR1 is DFQATT, CDR2 SNEGSKA, per germline (reference sequence). The CDR3 is 14 residues long. CDR3 sequence reads: CSAREGSGSNEQFF. The CDR3 DNA follows: TGCAGTGCTAGAGAGGGGTCCGGAAGCAATGAGCAGTTCTTC.

This clonotype was seen repeatedly, ten times or more. The V call is TRBV4-1, the J call TRBJ1-1, with 7 bases lining up with TRBD1. Looked up from germline, CDR1 is MGHRA and CDR2 is YSYEKL. V lost 4 bases, J lost 7 bases, and 12 bases stayed unmatched. The CDR3 totals 15 residues. CDR3 nucleotides: TGCGCCAGCAGCCCTGCCGGGACAGTGATTAATGAAGCTTTCTTT. This gives the protein CASSPAGTVINEAFF.

There are many counts of this clonotype. V usage is TRBV6-2 or TRBV6-3 and J usage is TRBJ2-7; no clear D gene. This CDR3 contains 16 residues. The V and J ends lost 5 bases and 5 bases respectively, with 22 bases between them. Germline loops: CDR1 MNHEY, CDR2 SVGEGT. The CDR3 sequence is CASSTPSPPKSDEQYF. DNA for the CDR3: TGTGCCAGCAGTACCCCGAGCCCACCTAAGTCCGACGAGCAGTACTTC.

There are a few counts of this clonotype. V is TRBV5-1 and J is TRBJ1-4; TRBD1 matches 8 bases. The CDR3 totals 15 residues. Germline loops: CDR1 SGHRS, CDR2 YFSETQ. The V gene end was trimmed by 4 bases and the J gene end by 4 bases; junction bases not matched to a gene: 6. CDR3 DNA: TGCGCCAGCAGCGACCCGGGACAGGTTAATGAAAAACTGTTTTTT. This encodes CASSDPGQVNEKLFF.

This clonotype was seen repeatedly, ten times or more. The chain recombines TRBV4-3 with TRBJ2-7, with D unresolved. The germline V gene encodes CDR1 LGHNA and CDR2 YSLEER. V lost 1 base to trimming and J lost 2 bases, with 12 bases between them. The CDR3 has 15 residues. The CDR3 bases are TGCGCCAGCAGCCAAGTGGGGTACGGAACCTACGAGCAGTACGTC. The encoded protein is CASSQVGYGTYEQYV.

This clonotype has ten or more counts. The chain has TRBV4-3 and TRBJ1-1; the match to TRBD1 covers 9 bases. The V and J ends lost 1 base and 1 base, in that order; junction bases with no gene match: 7. CDR1 LGHNA and CDR2 YSLEER come from the germline V gene. CDR3 length equals 17 residues. The CDR3 DNA is TGCGCCAGCAGCCAAGTGGGGACAGGGCGGAGGAACACTGAAGCTTTCTTT. This sequence encodes CASSQVGTGRRNTEAFF.

In its sample, this clonotype was seen a few times. The chain couples TRBV20-1 to TRBJ1-1; possibly TRBD1 for D (6 bases). The CDR3 has 14 residues. Trimming removed 5 bases at V and 1 base at J, with 14 bases between. CDR1 and CDR2 (germline): DFQATT, SNEGSKA (reference sequence). The CDR3 DNA reads TGCAGTGCTCAAAGAGGACAGCAGAACACTGAAGCTTTCTTT. Its translation: CSAQRGQQNTEAFF.